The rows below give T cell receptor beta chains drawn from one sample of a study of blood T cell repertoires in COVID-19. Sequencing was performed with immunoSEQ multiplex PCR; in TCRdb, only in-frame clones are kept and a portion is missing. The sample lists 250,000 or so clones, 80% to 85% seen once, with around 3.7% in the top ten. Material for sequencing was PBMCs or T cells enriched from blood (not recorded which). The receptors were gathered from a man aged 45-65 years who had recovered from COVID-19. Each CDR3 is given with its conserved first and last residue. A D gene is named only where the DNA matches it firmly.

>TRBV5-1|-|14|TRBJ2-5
CASRNRAKQETQYF
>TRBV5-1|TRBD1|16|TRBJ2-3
CASSVTGGAFADTQYF
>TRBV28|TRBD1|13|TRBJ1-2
CASSGTGDYGYTF
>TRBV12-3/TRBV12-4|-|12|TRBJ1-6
CASSFRGSPLHF
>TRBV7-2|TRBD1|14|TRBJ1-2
CASSPKTGGEGYTF
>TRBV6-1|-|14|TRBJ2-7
CASSESGFSYEQYF
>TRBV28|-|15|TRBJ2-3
CASSHPSLGTDTQYF
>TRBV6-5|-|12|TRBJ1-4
CASRGAGEKLFF
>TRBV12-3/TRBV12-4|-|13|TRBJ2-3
CASTQAGTDTQYF
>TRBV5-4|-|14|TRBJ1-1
CASSAPLQRTEAFF
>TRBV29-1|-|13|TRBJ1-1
CSVVSGGNTEAFF
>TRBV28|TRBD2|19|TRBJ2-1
CASSYPLAGGLEGNNEQFF
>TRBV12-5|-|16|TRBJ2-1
CASGLVQGPSYNEQFF
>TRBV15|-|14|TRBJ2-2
CATSSRSDTGELFF
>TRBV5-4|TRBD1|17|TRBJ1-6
CASSDPGQGGSASPLHF
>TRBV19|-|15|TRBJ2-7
CASMETPGSLNEQYF
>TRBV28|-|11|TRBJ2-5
CASSMRETQYF
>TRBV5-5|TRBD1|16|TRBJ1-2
CASSLGDRVGDYGYTF
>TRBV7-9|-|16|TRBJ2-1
CASKLLRDSGHNEQFF
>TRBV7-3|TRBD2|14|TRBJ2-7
CASSLGGGSYEQYF
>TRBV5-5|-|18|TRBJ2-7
CASSFDGTSVRVGAEQYF
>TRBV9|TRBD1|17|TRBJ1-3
CASSAGATGGIGNTIYF
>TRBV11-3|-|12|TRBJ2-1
CASSDPRGEQFF
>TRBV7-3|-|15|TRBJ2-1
CASSFGAKRKNEQFF
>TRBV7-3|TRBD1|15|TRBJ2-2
CASSYGQGATGELFF
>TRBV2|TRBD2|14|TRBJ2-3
CASSEGGRAYTQYF
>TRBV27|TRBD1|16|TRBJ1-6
CASSPTDRGGNSPLHF
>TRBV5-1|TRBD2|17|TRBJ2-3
CASSLAASGGFTDTQYF
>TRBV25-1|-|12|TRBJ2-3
CASSGTPDTQYF
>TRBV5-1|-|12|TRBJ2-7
CASSYTENEQYF
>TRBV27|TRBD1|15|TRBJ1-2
CASSLDRERVYGYTF
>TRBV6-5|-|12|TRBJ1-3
CAVEARGNTIYF
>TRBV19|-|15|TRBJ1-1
CASSILGGGGTEAFF
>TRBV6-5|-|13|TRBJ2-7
CASSYPGGRGEYF
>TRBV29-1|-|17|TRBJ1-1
CSVESLVGPARNTEAFF
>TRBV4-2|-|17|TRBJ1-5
CASSQDGRPGSNQPQHF
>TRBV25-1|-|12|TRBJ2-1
CASSELVGEQFF
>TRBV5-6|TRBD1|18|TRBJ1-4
CASSSQGTGGGLDEKLFF
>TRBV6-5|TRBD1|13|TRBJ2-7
CASSLGQRYEQYF
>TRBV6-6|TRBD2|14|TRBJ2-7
CASSYGLAGNEQYF
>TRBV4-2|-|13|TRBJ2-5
CASSGPARETQYF
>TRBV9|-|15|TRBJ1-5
CASSGVPFLNQPQHF
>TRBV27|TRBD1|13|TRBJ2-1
CASSLKDRGFQFF
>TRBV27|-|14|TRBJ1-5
CASSLLQGLGPQHF
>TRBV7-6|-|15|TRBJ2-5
CASSLAQGEEETQYF
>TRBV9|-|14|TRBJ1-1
CASSVGGLGTEAFF
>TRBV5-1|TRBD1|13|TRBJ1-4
CASSSGQGGKLFF
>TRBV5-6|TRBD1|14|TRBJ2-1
CASSPLDRPNEQFF
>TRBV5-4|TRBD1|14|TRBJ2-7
CASSFRDSDLREYF
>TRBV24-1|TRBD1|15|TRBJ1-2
CATSDFRQGNYGYTF
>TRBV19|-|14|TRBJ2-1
CASSTHSKYNEQFF
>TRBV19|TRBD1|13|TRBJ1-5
CASTGAGSQPQHF
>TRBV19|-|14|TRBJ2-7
CASKSGSGAYEQYF
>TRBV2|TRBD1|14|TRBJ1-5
CASRTGGPGQPQHF
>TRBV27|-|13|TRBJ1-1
CASRWGGDTEAFF
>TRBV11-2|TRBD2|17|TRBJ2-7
CASSLQGAGGPKDEQYF
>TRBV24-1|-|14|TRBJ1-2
CATSDTGYVGGYTF
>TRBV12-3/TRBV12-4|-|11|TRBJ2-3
CASSLTDTQYF